This T cell receptor (beta chain) is drawn from a study of T cell repertoires in cytomegalovirus infection. Study information: Both CMV infection and a matching HLA type were indicated by public TCR beta signatures. Overall study findings and caveats: The ex vivo response was dominated by HLA-C-restricted CMV-specific TCR beta clonotypes.

A single record per CDR3 protein comes from TCRdb applying MiXCR to the reads. The profile shows some 450,000 distinct CDR3 sequences, under 40% of them singletons. Worth noting for this clonotype: Its antigen remains unidentified.

CDR3 length: 16 amino acids. Per the germline V gene, CDR1 is SGHKS and CDR2 is YYEKEE (reference sequence). V lost 2 bases and J lost 0; bases outside the gene matches: 5. Sequenced input: PBMCs. This chain uses TRBV5-5 with TRBJ2-3; 8 nucleotides match TRBD2. The receptor was isolated from a human donor in good health (CMV status not recorded). Some clones in this sample may be carry-over from other donors' samples. The CDR3 is CASSLQTGGSTDTQYF. Written as DNA, the CDR3 is TGTGCCAGCAGCTTACAAACGGGGGGGAGCACAGATACGCAGTATTTT. Looking up the rest from reference TRBV5-5 and TRBJ2-3 gives the full variable domain: DAGVTQSPTHLIKTRGQQVTLRCSPISGHKSVSWYQQVLGQGPQFIFQYYEKEERGRGNFPDRFSARQFPNYSSELNVNALLLGDSALYLCASSLQTGGSTDTQYFGPGTRLTVL.